The present T cell receptor (beta chain) was sequenced within a study of T cell responses to AZD1222 COVID-19 vaccine. At the level of the study: Pooled together were second doses at about 4 or about 12 weeks.

Sequencing used immunoSEQ multiplex PCR; TCRdb keeps in-frame clones, though not all of them. The repertoire includes over 95,000 clones, about 85% of them detected once, and 2.5% to 3% sits in the top ten. Notes on this clone: Its target is not known.

The study's findings and limits: With two AZD1222 doses given, Spike-specific TCR breadth and depth both rose. White British ancestry dominated among donors, who included more females, and clonal diversity was possibly underestimated. Only a handful of AZD1222 recipients were seropositive at baseline.

V lost 0 bases and J 7 bases, leaving 18 bases between the germline ends. The CDR3 sequence is 16 residues long. Germline V lookup: CDR1 MNHNS, CDR2 SASEGT. V usage is TRBV6-1 and J usage is TRBJ2-5; D is possibly TRBD2 (7 bases). The source of this sequence is an adult in good health. Here the sequenced sample was peripheral blood, taken on day 0 of AZD1222 vaccination. The CDR3 DNA is TGTGCCAGCAGTGAAGCCGGGGGGCACCGCGCAAGGACCCAGTACTTC. Translating it yields CASSEAGGHRARTQYF.